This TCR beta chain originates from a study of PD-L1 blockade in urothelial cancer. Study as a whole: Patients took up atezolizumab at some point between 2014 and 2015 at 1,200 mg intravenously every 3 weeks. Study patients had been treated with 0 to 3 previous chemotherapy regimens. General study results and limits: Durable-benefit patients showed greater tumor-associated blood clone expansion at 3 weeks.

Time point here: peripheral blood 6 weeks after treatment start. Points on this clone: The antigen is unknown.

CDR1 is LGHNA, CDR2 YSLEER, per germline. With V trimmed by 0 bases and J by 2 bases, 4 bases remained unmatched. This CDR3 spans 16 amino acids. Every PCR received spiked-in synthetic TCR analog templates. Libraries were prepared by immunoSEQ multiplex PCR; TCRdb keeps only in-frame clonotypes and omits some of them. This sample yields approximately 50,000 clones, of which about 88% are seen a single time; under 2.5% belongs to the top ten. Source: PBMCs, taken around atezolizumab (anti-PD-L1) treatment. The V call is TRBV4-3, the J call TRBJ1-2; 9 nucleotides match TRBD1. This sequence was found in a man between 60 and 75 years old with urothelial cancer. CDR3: CASSQDLGQGNYGYTF. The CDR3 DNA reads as TGCGCCAGCAGCCAAGATCTTGGACAGGGGAACTATGGCTACACCTTC.